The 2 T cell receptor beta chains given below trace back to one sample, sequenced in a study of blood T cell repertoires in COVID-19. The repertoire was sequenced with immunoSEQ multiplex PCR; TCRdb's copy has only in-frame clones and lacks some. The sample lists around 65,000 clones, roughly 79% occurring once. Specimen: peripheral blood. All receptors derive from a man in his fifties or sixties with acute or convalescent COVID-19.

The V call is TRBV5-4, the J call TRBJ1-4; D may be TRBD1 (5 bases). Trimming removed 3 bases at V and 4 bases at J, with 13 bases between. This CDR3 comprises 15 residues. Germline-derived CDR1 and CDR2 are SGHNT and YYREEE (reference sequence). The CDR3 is CASSSSGSVNEKLFF. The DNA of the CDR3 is TGTGCCAGCAGCTCCTCAGGGTCGGTTAATGAAAAACTGTTTTTT.

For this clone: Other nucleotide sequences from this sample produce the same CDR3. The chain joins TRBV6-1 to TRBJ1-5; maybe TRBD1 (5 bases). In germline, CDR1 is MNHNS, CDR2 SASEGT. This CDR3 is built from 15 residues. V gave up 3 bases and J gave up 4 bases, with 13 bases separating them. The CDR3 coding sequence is TGTGCCAGCAGTGAGCGTGGGCAGGGAAATCAGCCCCAGCATTTT. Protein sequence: CASSERGQGNQPQHF.